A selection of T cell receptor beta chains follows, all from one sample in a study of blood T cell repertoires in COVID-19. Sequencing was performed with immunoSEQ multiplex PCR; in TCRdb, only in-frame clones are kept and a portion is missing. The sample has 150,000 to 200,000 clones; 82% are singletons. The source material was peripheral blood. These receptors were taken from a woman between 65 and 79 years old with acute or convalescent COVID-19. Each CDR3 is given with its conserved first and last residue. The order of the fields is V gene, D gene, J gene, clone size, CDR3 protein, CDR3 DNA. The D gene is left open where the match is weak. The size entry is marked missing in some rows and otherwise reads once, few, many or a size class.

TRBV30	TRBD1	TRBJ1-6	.	CAWSYGQGASPLHF	TGTGCCTGGAGTTACGGGCAGGGGGCTTCACCCCTCCACTTT
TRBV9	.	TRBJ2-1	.	CASSVGERAYNEQFF	TGTGCCAGCAGCGTAGGGGAGCGGGCCTACAATGAGCAGTTCTTC
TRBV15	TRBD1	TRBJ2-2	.	CATSREDRRGELFF	TGTGCCACCAGCAGAGAGGACAGGAGGGGGGAGCTGTTTTTT
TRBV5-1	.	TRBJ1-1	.	CASSSHVANTEAFF	TGCGCCAGCAGCTCACACGTGGCGAACACTGAAGCTTTCTTT
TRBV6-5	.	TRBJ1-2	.	CASSYRGRGYGYTF	TGTGCCAGCAGTTACAGGGGAAGGGGCTATGGCTACACCTTC
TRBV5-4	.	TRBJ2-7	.	CASRKGGTESVTSSYEQYF	TGTGCCAGCAGAAAGGGCGGGACAGAGTCAGTTACTAGCTCCTACGAGCAGTACTTC
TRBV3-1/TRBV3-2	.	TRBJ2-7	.	CASSQVGDTYEQYF	TGTGCCAGCAGCCAAGTAGGAGATACCTACGAGCAGTACTTC
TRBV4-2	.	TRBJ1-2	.	CASSQGGLAGGALYGYTF	TGTGCCAGCAGCCAAGGAGGCTTAGCGGGGGGGGCGCTCTATGGCTACACCTTC
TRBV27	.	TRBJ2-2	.	CASRTPGGTGELFF	TGTGCCAGCAGGACCCCCGGGGGTACCGGGGAGCTGTTTTTT
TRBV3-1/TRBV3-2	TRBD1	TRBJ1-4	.	CASSQLDRGGGGLNEKLFF	TGTGCCAGCAGCCAATTGGACAGGGGGGGCGGAGGTTTGAATGAAAAACTGTTTTTT
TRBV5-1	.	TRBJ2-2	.	CASSLEGPRTGELFF	TGCGCCAGCAGCTTGGAGGGGCCAAGGACCGGGGAGCTGTTTTTT
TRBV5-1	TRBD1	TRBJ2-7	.	CASSRGQGEGYEQYF	TGCGCCAGCAGCCGAGGACAGGGGGAAGGGTACGAGCAGTACTTC
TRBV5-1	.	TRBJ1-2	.	CASSLGGDYGYTF	TGCGCCAGCAGCCTCGGAGGGGATTACGGCTACACCTTC
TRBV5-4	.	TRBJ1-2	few	CASSLVGGNNYGYTF	TGTGCCAGCAGCTTGGTGGGAGGGAATAACTATGGCTACACCTTC
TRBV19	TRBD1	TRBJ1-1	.	CASRTTGEYTEAFF	TGTGCCAGTAGGACGACAGGGGAGTACACTGAAGCTTTCTTT
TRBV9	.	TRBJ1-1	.	CASSVVSNSTGGTNTEAFF	TGTGCCAGCAGCGTAGTTTCCAACTCAACCGGGGGAACGAACACTGAAGCTTTCTTT
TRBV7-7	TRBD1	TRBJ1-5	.	CASSRDRDQPQHF	TGTGCTAGCAGCAGGGACAGGGATCAGCCCCAGCATTTT
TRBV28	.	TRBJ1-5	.	CASSLSGREGSNQPQHF	TGTGCCAGCAGTCTGAGTGGGAGGGAGGGTAGCAATCAGCCCCAGCATTTT
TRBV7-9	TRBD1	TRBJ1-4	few	CASGLPGTVDEKLFF	TGTGCCAGCGGCCTCCCCGGGACAGTGGATGAAAAACTGTTTTTT
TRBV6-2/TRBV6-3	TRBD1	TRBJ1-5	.	CASSFPRQGMKQPQHF	TGTGCCAGCAGTTTCCCTAGACAGGGAATGAAGCAGCCCCAGCATTTT
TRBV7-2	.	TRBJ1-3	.	CASGNTRSGNTIYF	TGTGCCAGCGGTAACACACGATCTGGAAACACCATATATTTT
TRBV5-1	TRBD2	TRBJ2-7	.	CASSAGLAISYEQYF	TGCGCCAGCAGCGCGGGACTAGCGATATCCTACGAGCAGTACTTC
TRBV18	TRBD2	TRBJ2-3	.	CASSPTSGGASTDTQYF	TGTGCCAGCTCACCGACTAGCGGGGGCGCTAGCACAGATACGCAGTATTTT
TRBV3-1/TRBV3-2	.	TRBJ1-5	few	CASSQERSNQPQHF	TGTGCCAGCAGCCAAGAACGGAGCAATCAGCCCCAGCATTTT
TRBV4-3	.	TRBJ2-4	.	CASSQGSLAGGINIQYF	TGCGCCAGCAGCCAAGGGAGTTTGGCAGGGGGGATTAACATTCAGTACTTC
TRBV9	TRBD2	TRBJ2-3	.	CASSIGTSGTTDTQYF	TGTGCCAGCAGCATCGGGACTAGCGGTACCACAGATACGCAGTATTTT
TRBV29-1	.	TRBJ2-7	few	CSVVASYEQYF	TGCAGCGTTGTAGCCAGCTACGAGCAGTACTTC
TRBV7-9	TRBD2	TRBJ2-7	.	CASSPGTSGDEQYF	TGTGCCAGCAGCCCAGGGACTAGCGGGGACGAGCAGTACTTC
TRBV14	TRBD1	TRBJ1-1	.	CASSPTGVDTEAFF	TGTGCCAGCAGCCCGACAGGGGTGGACACTGAAGCTTTCTTT
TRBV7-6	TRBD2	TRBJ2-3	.	CASSPLAGGDTQYF	TGTGCCAGCAGCCCACTAGCGGGGGGGGATACGCAGTATTTT
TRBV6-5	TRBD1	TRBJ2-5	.	CAIGDRGRGETQYF	TGTGCCATCGGGGACAGGGGGCGCGGGGAGACCCAGTACTTC
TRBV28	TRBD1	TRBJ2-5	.	CASRTRGQETQYF	TGTGCCAGCAGGACCAGGGGGCAAGAGACCCAGTACTTC